Listed here are 30 T cell receptor beta chains from one sample, sequenced in a study of Graves' ophthalmopathy and Graves' hyperthyroidism. TCR beta CDR3 amplification used RNA transcripts. After a first-round RT-PCR with HTBI primers, a second-round multiplex PCR was run. Using its own MiXCR run on the multiplex PCR reads, TCRdb lists one record per CDR3 protein. The table has 450,000 to 600,000 distinct CDR3 sequences, under 45% seen once. The sample consisted of peripheral blood or thyroid tissue (not recorded which). The source is an adult man with Graves' hyperthyroidism.

This clonotype appeared many times. The chain has TRBV4-1 and TRBJ2-5; D possibly uses TRBD1 or TRBD2 (5 bases each). CDR3 length: 15 amino acids. The V end lost 3 bases, the J end lost 4 bases, and 15 bases lay between the germline ends. Germline CDR1 and CDR2: MGHRA and YSYEKL. The CDR3 coding sequence is TGCGCCAGCAGCCAGCTCGGGGCCATGGGAGAGACCCAGTACTTC. Translated: CASSQLGAMGETQYF.

This clonotype was seen repeatedly, ten times or more. The chain recombines TRBV7-8 with TRBJ1-2; D is ambiguous. This CDR3 is built from 13 residues. Trimming removed 1 base from V and 7 bases from J, with 10 bases in between. CDR1 is SGHVS, CDR2 FQNEAQ, per germline. The CDR3 region is CASSLEGLPGYTF. CDR3 bases: TGTGCCAGCAGCTTAGAAGGGCTACCTGGCTACACCTTC. Full variable domain (missing parts from reference TRBV7-8 and TRBJ1-2): GAGVSQSPRYKVAKRGQDVALRCDPISGHVSLFWYQQALGQGPEFLTYFQNEAQLDKSGLPSDRFFAERPEGSVSTLKIQRTQQEDSAVYLCASSLEGLPGYTFGSGTRLTVV.

The chain recombines TRBV7-9 with TRBJ2-2; D possibly uses TRBD1 or TRBD2 (5 bases each). The CDR3 spans 18 residues. The V gene lost 5 bases and the J gene lost 0 bases, with 19 bases spanning the gap. From germline, CDR1 is SEHNR and CDR2 FQNEAQ (reference sequence). The CDR3 sequence: CASSGARDGRTNTGELFF. The CDR3 bases are TGTGCCAGCAGCGGAGCCCGGGACGGCCGAACGAACACCGGGGAGCTGTTTTTT.

For this clonotype: A much larger clone differs from this one at a single base, so this may be a read error. This chain connects TRBV9 to TRBJ2-5, with TRBD1 identical over 8 bases. Germline V gives CDR1 SGDLS, CDR2 YYNGEE. The CDR3 is 15 amino acids. CDR3 nucleotide sequence: TGTGTCAGCAGCGTTCTGTCAGGGGGCGGGGAGACCCAGTACTTC. Protein product: CVSSVLSGGGETQYF.

The sample holds a few counts of this clonotype. The V gene is TRBV10-3, the J gene TRBJ1-2, with a tentative D call TRBD1 (6 bases). The CDR3 has 17 residues. V was cut by 2 bases and J by 0 bases, with 16 bases left in between. Looked up from germline, CDR1 is ENHRY and CDR2 is SYGVKD. CDR3 sequence reads: CAISEGPGGPTNYGYTF. The CDR3 coding sequence is TGTGCCATCAGTGAGGGGCCCGGGGGCCCGACTAACTATGGCTACACCTTC.

This clonotype was recorded once. A much larger clonotype is one base distant, so this may be a read error. The chain recombines TRBV7-2 with TRBJ1-1, with D unresolved. CDR3 size: 14 residues. V lost 7 bases and J 3 bases, leaving 15 bases between the germline ends. CDR1 is SGHTA, CDR2 FQGNSA, per germline. CDR3 sequence reads: CASNPLWTDTEAFF. Written as DNA, the CDR3 is TGTGCCAGCAACCCCCTCTGGACGGACACTGAAGCTTTCTTT. The full variable domain, in which reference TRBV7-2 and TRBJ1-1 provide the parts outside the CDR3, is GAGVSQSPSNKVTEKGKDVELRCDPISGHTALYWYRQSLGQGLEFLIYFQGNSAPDKSGLPSDRFSAERTGGSVSTLTIQRTQQEDSAVYLCASNPLWTDTEAFFGQGTRLTVV.

The chain links TRBV3-1 to TRBJ1-3; 7 bases align to TRBD1. CDR1 LGHDT and CDR2 YNNKEL come from the germline V gene (reference sequence). Trimming cost V 1 base and J 9 bases; bases outside gene matches: 9. The CDR3 sequence is 15 residues long. CDR3 amino acids: CASSQGQGARGTIYF. The CDR3 DNA is TGTGCCAGCAGCCAAGGACAGGGTGCCCGGGGCACCATATATTTT.

The chain employs TRBV20-1 and TRBJ1-6, with TRBD1 identical over 11 bases. Germline V gene data show CDR1 as DFQATT and CDR2 as SNEGSKA (reference sequence). J lost 6 bases, V lost 1 base, and 14 bases had no gene match. The CDR3 length is 19 residues. For the CDR3, the DNA is TGCAGTGCTAGAGGACCGGGACAGGGGGAAAACTTCCCTAATTCACCCCTCCACTTT. Its translation is CSARGPGQGENFPNSPLHF.

The V gene is TRBV7-9, the J gene TRBJ2-5; D ambiguous. Germline V gene lookup returns CDR1 SEHNR and CDR2 FQNEAQ (reference sequence). V was trimmed by 3 bases and J by 7 bases, leaving 18 bases between them. CDR3 length: 15 amino acids. CDR3 region: CASSFASSATGTQYF. The CDR3 DNA reads TGTGCCAGCAGCTTTGCTTCATCGGCGACCGGGACCCAGTACTTC.

The rearrangement joins TRBV10-3 to TRBJ2-1; TRBD1 aligns across 7 bases. The length of the CDR3 is 13 residues. V gave up 9 bases and J gave up 0 bases; unmatched junction bases: 2. Germline-derived CDR1 and CDR2 are ENHRY and SYGVKD. CDR3 coding DNA: TGTGCCATACGACAGGGCTCCTACAATGAGCAGTTCTTC. It is translated as CAIRQGSYNEQFF.

This clonotype was detected only once. The chain is built from TRBV25-1 and TRBJ1-1; perhaps TRBD1 as D (5 bases). This CDR3 is 17 amino acids long. Germline V gene sequence: CDR1 MGHDK, CDR2 SYGVNS. Trimming left V 1 base short and J 1 base short, with 16 bases between. The CDR3 region is CASSEWGEHPWNTEAFF. DNA of the CDR3: TGTGCCAGCAGTGAATGGGGCGAACACCCCTGGAACACTGAAGCTTTCTTT.

The sample holds many counts of this clonotype. The chain carries TRBV2 and TRBJ2-2; no clear D gene. The ends were cut back, 8 bases at V and 3 bases at J, with 10 bases in the middle. The CDR3 spans 13 residues. From germline, CDR1 is SNHLY and CDR2 FYNNEI. The CDR3 DNA follows: TGTGCCAGCGGTTTTGGGGACACCGGGGAGCTGTTTTTT. It specifies CASGFGDTGELFF.

The table lists this clonotype with many counts. The chain joins TRBV19 to TRBJ1-5; D possibly corresponds to TRBD1 (5 bases). The CDR3 extends over 17 amino acids. Trimming took 9 bases from V and 2 from J, leaving 23 bases between them. The germline gives CDR1 LNHDA, CDR2 SQIVND (reference sequence). CDR3: CASHRGAGEGGNQPQHF. As DNA, the CDR3 is TGTGCCAGCCACAGAGGCGCGGGGGAAGGTGGCAATCAGCCCCAGCATTTT.

In this sample, this clonotype turned up a few times. This rearrangement joins TRBV19 to TRBJ2-2; tentatively, D is TRBD1 or TRBD2 (6 bases each). V lost 4 bases and J lost 8, with 17 bases in between. CDR3 length equals 15 residues. The germline V gene encodes CDR1 LNHDA and CDR2 SQIVND (reference sequence). CDR3 residues: CASSKRGDKRGELFF. As DNA, the CDR3 is TGTGCCAGTAGTAAAAGGGGGGACAAAAGAGGGGAGCTGTTTTTT.

This sequence joins TRBV9 and TRBJ1-2; tentatively, D is TRBD1 (5 bases). CDR1 and CDR2 from the germline V gene are SGDLS and YYNGEE. There are 15 residues in the CDR3. Trimming took off 4 bases at V and 4 bases at J, with 17 bases between the two ends. The CDR3 loop reads CASSQDGGIPYGYTF. CDR3 in DNA: TGTGCCAGCAGCCAAGACGGGGGGATCCCCTATGGCTACACCTTC. Full variable domain (missing parts from reference TRBV9 and TRBJ1-2): DSGVTQTPKHLITATGQRVTLRCSPRSGDLSVYWYQQSLDQGLQFLIQYYNGEERAKGNILERFSAQQFPDLHSELNLSSLELGDSALYFCASSQDGGIPYGYTFGSGTRLTVV.

This chain links TRBV2 with TRBJ2-7; D assignment may be TRBD1 or TRBD2 (5 bases each). This CDR3 region has 14 residues. Germline V gene sequence: CDR1 SNHLY, CDR2 FYNNEI. The V end was cut by 8 bases, the J end by 0 bases, with 14 bases between. The DNA of the CDR3 is TGTGCCAGCTCAGCGGACATGAGCTCCTACGAGCAGTACTTC. As protein: CASSADMSSYEQYF. Combining the CDR3 with reference TRBV2 and TRBJ2-7 gives the whole variable domain EPEVTQTPSHQVTQMGQEVILRCVPISNHLYFYWYRQILGQKVEFLVSFYNNEISEKSEIFDDQFSVERPDGSNFTLKIRSTKLEDSAMYFCASSADMSSYEQYFGPGTRLTVT.

The sample holds a few counts of this clonotype. This sequence joins TRBV24-1 and TRBJ2-3, with a possible D match to TRBD1 (6 bases). CDR1 is KGHDR, CDR2 SFDVKD, per germline. The CDR3 spans 16 residues. Trimming pared 3 bases from V and 2 bases from J, leaving 14 bases between. CDR3: CATSDAQDRSTDTQYF. As DNA, the CDR3 is TGTGCCACCAGTGATGCCCAGGACAGATCCACAGATACGCAGTATTTT.

This clonotype was seen a handful of times. The genes are TRBV28 and TRBJ2-7; 8 nucleotides line up with TRBD2. The length of the CDR3 is 16 residues. V was clipped by 5 bases and J by 2 bases; unmatched bases: 11. Germline V gene data show CDR1 as MDHEN and CDR2 as SYDVKM. The CDR3: CASSPSGGGLPYEQYF. For the CDR3, the DNA is TGTGCCAGCAGTCCCTCTGGCGGGGGGCTTCCCTACGAGCAGTACTTC.

The chain carries TRBV5-1 and TRBJ2-7, with D possibly matching TRBD2 (5 bases). This CDR3 contains 14 residues. Germline V lookup: CDR1 SGHRS, CDR2 YFSETQ. V was cut by 1 base and J by 3 bases, with 11 bases left in between. CDR3 region: CASSLRPGNYEQYF. DNA for the CDR3: TGCGCCAGCAGCTTGAGGCCGGGAAACTACGAGCAGTACTTC. Supplemented by reference TRBV5-1 and TRBJ2-7, the full variable domain reads KAGVTQTPRYLIKTRGQQVTLSCSPISGHRSVSWYQQTPGQGLQFLFEYFSETQRNKGNFPGRFSGRQFSNSRSEMNVSTLELGDSALYLCASSLRPGNYEQYFGPGTRLTVT.

This clonotype was picked up many times. The chain joins TRBV24-1 to TRBJ1-4; unclear D gene. V gave up 0 bases and J gave up 8 bases, with 6 bases separating them. Germline CDR1 KGHDR, CDR2 SFDVKD. The length of the CDR3 is 13 residues. The CDR3 protein is CATSDLEGEKLFF. The DNA of the CDR3 is TGTGCCACCAGTGATTTGGAGGGCGAAAAACTGTTTTTT.

Comments on this clonotype: Since the CDR3 does not end with the conserved phenylalanine or tryptophan, this likely comes from a read error. The limits of the CDR3 on the DNA are not certain, so only TCRdb's listed CDR3 is given. The chain is built from TRBV19 and TRBJ2-2; TRBD1 reflects the table's D call only, with no check against the DNA. Germline assignment: CDR1 LNHDA and CDR2 SQIVND (reference sequence). The CDR3 length equals 14 residues, ends included. CDR3 in amino acids: CASIPGQNTGELVL.

In nucleotides, the CDR3 is TGTGCCAGCAGTACCCGACAGGGCGGGGATCAGCCCCAGCATTTT. Translation gives CASSTRQGGDQPQHF. The V and J genes are TRBV28 and TRBJ1-5; 7 positions agree with TRBD1. CDR1 MDHEN and CDR2 SYDVKM come from the germline V gene. With 5 bases clipped from V and 5 bases from J, the junction kept 9 bases outside the gene matches. The CDR3 runs 15 residues.

The V call is TRBV7-2, the J call TRBJ2-5; 9 positions match TRBD2. V was clipped by 1 base and J by 5 bases; unmatched bases: 8. This CDR3 is built from 16 residues. Looked up from germline, CDR1 is SGHTA and CDR2 is FQGNSA. CDR3 bases: TGTGCCAGCAGCTTAGGGGATAGCGGGGGTCGGGAGACCCAGTACTTC. It encodes CASSLGDSGGRETQYF.

The sample holds many counts of this clonotype. CDR3 region: CASSPTGTGISNQPQHF. The DNA of the CDR3 is TGTGCCAGCAGTCCGACCGGGACAGGAATTAGCAATCAGCCCCAGCATTTT. The rearrangement links TRBV2 to TRBJ1-5; 8 bases align to TRBD1. Germline V gene sequence: CDR1 SNHLY, CDR2 FYNNEI. The CDR3 has 17 amino acids. V gave up 5 bases and J gave up 0 bases; unmatched junction bases: 9.

CDR3 loop: CASSFSSYELYF. The CDR3 nucleotides are TGTGCCAGCAGTTTCAGCTCCTACGAGTTGTACTTC. The chain carries TRBV12-3 or TRBV12-4 and TRBJ2-7; D uncertain. With 3 bases removed from V and 12 bases from J, the gap between germline ends came to 15 bases. There are 12 residues in the CDR3.

On this clonotype: Since a much larger clone is just one base distant, this may be a read error. J is TRBJ1-4 and V is TRBV12-3 or TRBV12-4; 9 nucleotides align to TRBD1. There are 15 residues in the CDR3. In nucleotides, the CDR3 is TGTGCCAGCAGTTCGTGGGACAGGGAGGGTGAAAAACTGCTTTTT. This translates into CASSSWDREGEKLLF.

The rearrangement uses TRBV6-5 and TRBJ1-1; no clear D gene. The CDR3 has 12 residues. Per the germline V gene, CDR1 is MNHEY and CDR2 is SVGAGI. V lost 2 bases, J lost 5 bases, and 6 bases lay in between. CDR3 in DNA: TGTGCCAGCAGTTACGGAGAGACTGAAGCTTTCTTT. Protein product: CASSYGETEAFF.

This clonotype was detected ten times or more. The chain links TRBV19 to TRBJ1-1; a possible D gene is TRBD1 (5 bases). Germline V gene data show CDR1 as LNHDA and CDR2 as SQIVND (reference sequence). V shed 7 bases and J shed 1 base, with 10 bases lying between them. The CDR3 is 13 residues long. Here the CDR3 reads CASKSGGNTEAFF. CDR3 bases: TGTGCCAGTAAGTCCGGGGGGAACACTGAAGCTTTCTTT.

The chain employs TRBV20-1 and TRBJ2-5, with D tentatively TRBD1 (5 bases). CDR1 is DFQATT, CDR2 SNEGSKA, per germline (reference sequence). The V end was cut by 3 bases, the J end by 3 bases, with 11 bases between. The CDR3 length is 13 residues. CDR3: CSARRLGEETQYF. CDR3 nucleotide sequence: TGCAGTGCTAGGCGTCTAGGGGAAGAGACCCAGTACTTC.

This clonotype was recorded only once. The CDR3 does not close with the conserved phenylalanine or tryptophan, likely indicating a read error. This sequence joins TRBV7-9 and TRBJ2-7; 9 bases map to TRBD2. Gene TRBJ2-1 matches the end of the DNA better, so the J call may be wrong. CDR1 and CDR2 from the germline V gene are SEHNR and FQNEAQ (reference sequence). The CDR3 consists of 17 residues. CDR3 sequence: CASSLEGAGLANDEQFS. The CDR3 coding sequence is TGTGCCAGCAGCTTAGAAGGGGCGGGACTAGCTAACGATGAGCAGTTCTCC.